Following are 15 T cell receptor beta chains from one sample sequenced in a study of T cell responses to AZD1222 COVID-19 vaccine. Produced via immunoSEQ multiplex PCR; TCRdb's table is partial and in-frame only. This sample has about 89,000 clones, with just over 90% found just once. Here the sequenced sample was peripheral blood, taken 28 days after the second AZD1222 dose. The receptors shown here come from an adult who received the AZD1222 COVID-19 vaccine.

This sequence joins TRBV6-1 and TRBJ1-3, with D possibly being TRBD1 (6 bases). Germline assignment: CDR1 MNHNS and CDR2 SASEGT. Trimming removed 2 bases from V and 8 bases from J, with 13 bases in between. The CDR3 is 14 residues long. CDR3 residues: CASSEPERGDTIYF. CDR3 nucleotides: TGTGCCAGCAGTGAACCCGAAAGGGGGGACACCATATATTTT.

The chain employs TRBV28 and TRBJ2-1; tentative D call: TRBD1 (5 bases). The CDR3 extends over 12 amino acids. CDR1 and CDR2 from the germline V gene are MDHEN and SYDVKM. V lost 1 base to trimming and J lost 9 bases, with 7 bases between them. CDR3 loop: CASSLSGREQFF. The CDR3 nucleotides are TGTGCCAGCAGTTTATCAGGGCGTGAGCAGTTCTTC.

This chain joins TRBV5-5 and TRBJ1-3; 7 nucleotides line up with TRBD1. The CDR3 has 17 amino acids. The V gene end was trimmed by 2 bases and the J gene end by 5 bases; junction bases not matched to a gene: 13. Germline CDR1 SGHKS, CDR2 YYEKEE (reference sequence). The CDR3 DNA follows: TGTGCCAGCAGCTTTATCCCAGCAGGGGGTAGTAGAAACACCATATATTTT. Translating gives CASSFIPAGGSRNTIYF.

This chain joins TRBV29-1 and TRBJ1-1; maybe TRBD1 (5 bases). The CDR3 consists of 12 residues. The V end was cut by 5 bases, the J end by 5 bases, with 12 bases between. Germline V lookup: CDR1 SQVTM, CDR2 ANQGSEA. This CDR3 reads CSVQSTVTEAFF. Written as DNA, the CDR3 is TGCAGCGTTCAATCGACAGTGACTGAAGCTTTCTTT.

CDR3 nucleotide sequence: TGTGCCAGTAGTATAGGGTGGGGCAGGGGTACTGAAGCTTTCTTT. It translates to CASSIGWGRGTEAFF. The chain carries TRBV19 and TRBJ1-1; possible D gene TRBD1, 6 bases. The CDR3 contains 15 residues. V was shortened by 1 base and J by 5 bases, with 14 bases between the two germline ends. Germline loops: CDR1 LNHDA, CDR2 SQIVND (reference sequence).

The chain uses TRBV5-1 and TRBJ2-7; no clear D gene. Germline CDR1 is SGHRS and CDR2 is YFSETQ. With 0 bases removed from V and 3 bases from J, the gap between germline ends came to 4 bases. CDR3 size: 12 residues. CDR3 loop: CASSLVSYEQYF. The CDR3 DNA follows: TGCGCCAGCAGCTTGGTCAGCTACGAGCAGTACTTC.

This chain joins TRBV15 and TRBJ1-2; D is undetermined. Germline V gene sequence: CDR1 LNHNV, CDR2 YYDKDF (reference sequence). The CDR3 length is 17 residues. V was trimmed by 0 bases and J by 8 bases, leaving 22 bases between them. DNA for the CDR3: TGTGCCACCAGCAGAGATCAGACGGGGATTGGTTCGAGCGGCTACACCTTC. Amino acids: CATSRDQTGIGSSGYTF.

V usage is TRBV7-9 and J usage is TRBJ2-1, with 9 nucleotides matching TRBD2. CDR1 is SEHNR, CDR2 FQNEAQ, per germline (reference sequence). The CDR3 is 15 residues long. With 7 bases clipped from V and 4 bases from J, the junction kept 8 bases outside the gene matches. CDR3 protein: CASTVSGGTYNEQFF. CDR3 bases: TGTGCCAGCACCGTAAGCGGGGGGACGTACAATGAGCAGTTCTTC. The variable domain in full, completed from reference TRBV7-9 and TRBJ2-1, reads DTGVSQNPRHKITKRGQNVTFRCDPISEHNRLYWYRQTLGQGPEFLTYFQNEAQLEKSRLLSDRFSAERPKGSFSTLEIQRTEQGDSAMYLCASTVSGGTYNEQFFGPGTRLTVL.

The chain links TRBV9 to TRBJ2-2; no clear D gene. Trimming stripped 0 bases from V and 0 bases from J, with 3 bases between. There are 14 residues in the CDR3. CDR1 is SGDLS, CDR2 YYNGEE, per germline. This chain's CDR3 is CASSVGPNTGELFF. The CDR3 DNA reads TGTGCCAGCAGCGTAGGCCCGAACACCGGGGAGCTGTTTTTT.

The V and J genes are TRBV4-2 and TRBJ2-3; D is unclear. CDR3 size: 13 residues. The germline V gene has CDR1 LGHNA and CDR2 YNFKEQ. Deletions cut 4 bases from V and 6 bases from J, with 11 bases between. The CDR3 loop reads CASSPTPRDTQYF. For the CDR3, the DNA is TGTGCCAGCAGCCCTACTCCCAGGGATACGCAGTATTTT.

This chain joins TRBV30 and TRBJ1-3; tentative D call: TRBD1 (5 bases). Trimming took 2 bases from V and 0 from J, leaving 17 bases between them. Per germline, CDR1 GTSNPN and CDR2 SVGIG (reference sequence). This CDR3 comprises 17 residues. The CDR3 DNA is TGTGCCTGGAGTCCGGGACGGGATTTGAGCTCTGGAAACACCATATATTTT. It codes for CAWSPGRDLSSGNTIYF.

The CDR3 DNA is TGTGCCAGCGCACCCTCCTACGAGCAGTACTTC. It codes for CASAPSYEQYF. J is TRBJ2-7 and V is TRBV2; D uncertain. This CDR3 spans 11 amino acids. V lost 8 bases, J lost 0 bases, and 5 bases lay in between. Germline CDR1 reads SNHLY; CDR2 reads FYNNEI.

Here the CDR3 reads CAWSVPAEQFF. The CDR3 nucleotides are TGTGCCTGGAGTGTACCAGCCGAGCAGTTCTTC. The chain is built from TRBV30 and TRBJ2-1; D is unresolved. V lost 0 bases and J lost 10, with 7 bases in between. The CDR3 extends over 11 amino acids. Germline assignment: CDR1 GTSNPN and CDR2 SVGIG (reference sequence).

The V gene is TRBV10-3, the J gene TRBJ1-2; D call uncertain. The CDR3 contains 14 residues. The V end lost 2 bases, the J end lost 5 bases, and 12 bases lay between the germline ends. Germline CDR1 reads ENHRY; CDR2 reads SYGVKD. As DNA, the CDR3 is TGTGCCATCAGTGAGAAGACTAATGGATATGGCTACACCTTC. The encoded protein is CAISEKTNGYGYTF.

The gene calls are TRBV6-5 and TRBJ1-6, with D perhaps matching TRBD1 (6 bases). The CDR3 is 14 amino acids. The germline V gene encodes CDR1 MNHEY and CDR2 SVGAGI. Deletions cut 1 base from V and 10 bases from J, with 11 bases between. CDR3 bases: TGTGCCAGCAGTTACTTTGGGGGCGGGTCACCCCTCCACTTT. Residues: CASSYFGGGSPLHF.